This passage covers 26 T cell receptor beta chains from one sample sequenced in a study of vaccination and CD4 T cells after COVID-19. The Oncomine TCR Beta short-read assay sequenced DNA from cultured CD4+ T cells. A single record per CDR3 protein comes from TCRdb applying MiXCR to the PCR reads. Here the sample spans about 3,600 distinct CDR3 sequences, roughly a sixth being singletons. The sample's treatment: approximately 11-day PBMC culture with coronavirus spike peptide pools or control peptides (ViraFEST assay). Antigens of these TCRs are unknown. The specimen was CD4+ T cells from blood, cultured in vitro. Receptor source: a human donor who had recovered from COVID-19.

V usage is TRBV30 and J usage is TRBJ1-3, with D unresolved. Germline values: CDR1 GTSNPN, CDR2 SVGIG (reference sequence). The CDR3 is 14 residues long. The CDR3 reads CVGGRLLAGNTIYF. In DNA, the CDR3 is TGTGTCGGAGGGAGGCTACTCGCTGGAAACACCATATATTTT.

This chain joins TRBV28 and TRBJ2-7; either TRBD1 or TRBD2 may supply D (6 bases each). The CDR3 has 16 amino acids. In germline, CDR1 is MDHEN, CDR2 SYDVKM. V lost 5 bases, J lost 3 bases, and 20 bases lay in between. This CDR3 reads CASSNWGAGDGYEQYF. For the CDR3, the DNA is TGTGCCAGCAGTAACTGGGGGGCAGGGGACGGCTACGAGCAGTACTTC.

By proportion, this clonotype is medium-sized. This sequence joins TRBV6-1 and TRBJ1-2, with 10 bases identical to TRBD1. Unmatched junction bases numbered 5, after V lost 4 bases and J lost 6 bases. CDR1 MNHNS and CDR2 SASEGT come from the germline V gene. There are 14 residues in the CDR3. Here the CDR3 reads CASSGDRGGHGYTF. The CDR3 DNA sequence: TGTGCCAGCAGTGGGGACAGGGGAGGGCATGGCTACACCTTC.

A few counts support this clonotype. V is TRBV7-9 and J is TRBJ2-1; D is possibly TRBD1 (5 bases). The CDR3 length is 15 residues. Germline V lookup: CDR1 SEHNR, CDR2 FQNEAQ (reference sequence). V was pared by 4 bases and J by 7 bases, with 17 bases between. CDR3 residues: CASSSTGRRWNEQFF. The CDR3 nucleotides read TGTGCCAGCAGCTCAACAGGTCGCCGGTGGAATGAGCAGTTCTTC. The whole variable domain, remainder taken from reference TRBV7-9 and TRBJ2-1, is DTGVSQNPRHKITKRGQNVTFRCDPISEHNRLYWYRQTLGQGPEFLTYFQNEAQLEKSRLLSDRFSAERPKGSFSTLEIQRTEQGDSAMYLCASSSTGRRWNEQFFGPGTRLTVL.

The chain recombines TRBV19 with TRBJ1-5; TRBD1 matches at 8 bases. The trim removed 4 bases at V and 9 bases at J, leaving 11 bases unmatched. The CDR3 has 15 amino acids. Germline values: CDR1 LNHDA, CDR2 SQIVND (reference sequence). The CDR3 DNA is TGTGCCAGTAGTAGACAGGGGCCACTGGATCGGCCCCAGCATTTT. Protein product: CASSRQGPLDRPQHF.

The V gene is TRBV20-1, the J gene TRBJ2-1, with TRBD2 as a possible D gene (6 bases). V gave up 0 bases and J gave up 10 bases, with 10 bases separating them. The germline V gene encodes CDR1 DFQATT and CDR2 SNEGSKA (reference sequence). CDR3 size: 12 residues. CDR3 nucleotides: TGCAGTGCTAGAGATCACGGAGGGGAGCAGTTCTTC. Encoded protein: CSARDHGGEQFF.

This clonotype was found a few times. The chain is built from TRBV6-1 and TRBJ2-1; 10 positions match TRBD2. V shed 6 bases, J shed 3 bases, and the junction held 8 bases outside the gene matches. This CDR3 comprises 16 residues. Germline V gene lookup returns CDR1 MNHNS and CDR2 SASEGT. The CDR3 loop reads CASSSSSGGLYNEQFF. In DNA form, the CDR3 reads TGTGCCAGCAGCTCCTCTAGCGGGGGACTCTACAATGAGCAGTTCTTC.

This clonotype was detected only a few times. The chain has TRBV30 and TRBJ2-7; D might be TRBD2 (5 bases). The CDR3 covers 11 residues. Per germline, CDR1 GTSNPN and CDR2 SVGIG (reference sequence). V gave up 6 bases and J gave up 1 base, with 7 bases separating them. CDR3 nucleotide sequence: TGTGCCTGTGGGGAGTCCTACGAGCAGTACTTC. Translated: CACGESYEQYF.

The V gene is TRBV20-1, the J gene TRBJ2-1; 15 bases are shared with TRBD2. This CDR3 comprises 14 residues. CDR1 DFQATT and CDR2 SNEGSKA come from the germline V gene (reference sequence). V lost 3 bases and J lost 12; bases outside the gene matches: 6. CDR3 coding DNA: TGCAGTGCTAGGGGGGGACTAGCGGGGGGCCCGCAGTTCTTC. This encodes CSARGGLAGGPQFF.

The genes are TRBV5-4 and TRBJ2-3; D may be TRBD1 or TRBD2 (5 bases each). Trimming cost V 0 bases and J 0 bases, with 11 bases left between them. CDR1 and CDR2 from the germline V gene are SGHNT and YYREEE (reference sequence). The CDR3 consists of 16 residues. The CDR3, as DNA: TGTGCCAGCAGCTTGGCGAGTGGGGGTAGCACAGATACGCAGTATTTT. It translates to CASSLASGGSTDTQYF. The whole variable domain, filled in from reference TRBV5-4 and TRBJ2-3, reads ETGVTQSPTHLIKTRGQQVTLRCSSQSGHNTVSWYQQALGQGPQFIFQYYREEENGRGNFPPRFSGLQFPNYSSELNVNALELDDSALYLCASSLASGGSTDTQYFGPGTRLTVL.

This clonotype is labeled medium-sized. Here the CDR3 reads CATSRGGGTDTQYF. CDR3 bases: TGTGCCACCAGTCGTGGCGGGGGCACAGATACGCAGTATTTT. The V and J genes are TRBV24-1 and TRBJ2-3; maybe TRBD2 (6 bases). Trimming cost V 6 bases and J 1 base, with 10 bases left between them. The CDR3 has 14 amino acids. Germline loops: CDR1 KGHDR, CDR2 SFDVKD.

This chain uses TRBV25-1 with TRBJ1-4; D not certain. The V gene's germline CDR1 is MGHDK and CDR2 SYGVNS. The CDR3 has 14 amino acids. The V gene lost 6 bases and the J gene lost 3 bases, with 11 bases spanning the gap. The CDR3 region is CASRGTDPNEKLFF. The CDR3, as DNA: TGTGCCAGCAGGGGAACAGATCCTAATGAAAAACTGTTTTTT.

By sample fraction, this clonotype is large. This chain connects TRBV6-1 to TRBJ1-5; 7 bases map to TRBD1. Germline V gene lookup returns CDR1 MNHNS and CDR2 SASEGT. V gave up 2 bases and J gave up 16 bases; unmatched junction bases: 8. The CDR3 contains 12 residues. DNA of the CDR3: TGTGCCAGCAGTGAACCTCCGACAGGGAACCATTTT. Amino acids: CASSEPPTGNHF.

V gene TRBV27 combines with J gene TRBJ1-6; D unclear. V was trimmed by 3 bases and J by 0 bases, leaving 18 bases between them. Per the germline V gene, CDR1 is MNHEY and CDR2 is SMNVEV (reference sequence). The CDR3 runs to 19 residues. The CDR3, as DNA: TGTGCCAGCAGTTTCTTGACAAACCCGTGGGGCTCCTATAATTCACCCCTCCACTTT. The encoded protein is CASSFLTNPWGSYNSPLHF.

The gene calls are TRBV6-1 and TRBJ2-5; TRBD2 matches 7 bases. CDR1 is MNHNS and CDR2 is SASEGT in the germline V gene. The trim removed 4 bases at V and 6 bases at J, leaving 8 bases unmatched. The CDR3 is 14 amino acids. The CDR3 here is CASSVDGGRKTQYF. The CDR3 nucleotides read TGTGCCAGCAGTGTAGACGGGGGGAGGAAGACCCAGTACTTC.

CDR3 bases: TGTGCCAGTAGTGACAGGGGGCTTAATGAAAAACTGTTTTTT. This encodes CASSDRGLNEKLFF. V is TRBV19 and J is TRBJ1-4; 10 nucleotides line up with TRBD1. Germline assignment: CDR1 LNHDA and CDR2 SQIVND (reference sequence). The CDR3 runs to 14 residues. The trim removed 5 bases at V and 4 bases at J, leaving 1 base unmatched.

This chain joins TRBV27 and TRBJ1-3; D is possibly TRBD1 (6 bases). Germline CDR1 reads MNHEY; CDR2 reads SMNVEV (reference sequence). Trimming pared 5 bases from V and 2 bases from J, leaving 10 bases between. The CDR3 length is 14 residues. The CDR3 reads CASSLNRAGNTIYF. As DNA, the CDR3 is TGTGCCAGCAGTCTGAACAGGGCTGGAAACACCATATATTTT.

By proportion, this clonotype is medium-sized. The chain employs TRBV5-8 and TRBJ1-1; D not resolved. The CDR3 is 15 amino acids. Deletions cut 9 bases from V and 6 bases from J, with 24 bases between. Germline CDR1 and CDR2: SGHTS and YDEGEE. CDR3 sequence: CATPPLVGYRAEAFF. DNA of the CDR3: TGTGCCACCCCCCCCTTGGTCGGCTATCGGGCTGAAGCTTTCTTT.

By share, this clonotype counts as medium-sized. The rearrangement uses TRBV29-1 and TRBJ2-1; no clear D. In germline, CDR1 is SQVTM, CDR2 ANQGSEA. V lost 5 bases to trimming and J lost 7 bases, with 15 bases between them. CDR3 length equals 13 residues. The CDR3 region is CSVRDALRNEQFF. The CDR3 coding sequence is TGCAGCGTTCGAGACGCCCTTCGGAATGAGCAGTTCTTC.

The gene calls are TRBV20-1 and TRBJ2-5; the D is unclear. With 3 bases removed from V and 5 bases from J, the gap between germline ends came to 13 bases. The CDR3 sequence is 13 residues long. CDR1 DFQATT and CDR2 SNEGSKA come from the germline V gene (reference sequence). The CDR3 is CSARGIYYETQYF. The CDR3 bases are TGCAGTGCTAGGGGGATTTATTACGAGACCCAGTACTTC.

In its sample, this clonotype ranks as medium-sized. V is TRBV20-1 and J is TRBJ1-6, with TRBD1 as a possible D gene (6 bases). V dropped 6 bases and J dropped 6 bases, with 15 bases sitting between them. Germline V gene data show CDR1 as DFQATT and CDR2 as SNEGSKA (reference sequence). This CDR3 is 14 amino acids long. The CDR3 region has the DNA TGCAGTGCACTCAGGACAGCTTCTAATTCACCCCTCCACTTT. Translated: CSALRTASNSPLHF.

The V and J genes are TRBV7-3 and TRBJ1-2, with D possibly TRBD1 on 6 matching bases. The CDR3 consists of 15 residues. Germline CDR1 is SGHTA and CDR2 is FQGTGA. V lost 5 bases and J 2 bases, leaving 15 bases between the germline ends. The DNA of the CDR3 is TGTGCCAGCAGCCCAGACGGGGGCGCAAACTATGGCTACACCTTC. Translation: CASSPDGGANYGYTF.

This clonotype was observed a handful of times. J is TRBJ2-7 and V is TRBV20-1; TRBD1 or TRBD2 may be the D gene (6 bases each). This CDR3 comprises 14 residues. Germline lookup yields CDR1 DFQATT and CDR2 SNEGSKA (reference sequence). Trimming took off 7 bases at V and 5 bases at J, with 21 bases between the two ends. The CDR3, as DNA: TGCAGTGGTGCTAGCGTTTCGGGGGCGGACGAGCAGTACTTC. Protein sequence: CSGASVSGADEQYF.

This chain's CDR3 is CASSGREAEQFF. DNA for the CDR3: TGTGCCAGCAGCGGCCGGGAGGCAGAGCAGTTCTTC. This chain joins TRBV11-3 and TRBJ2-1; 7 bases are a match to TRBD2. Trimming removed 5 bases from V and 10 bases from J; junction bases left unmatched: 5. Germline V lookup: CDR1 SGHNT, CDR2 YENEEA. The CDR3 totals 12 residues.

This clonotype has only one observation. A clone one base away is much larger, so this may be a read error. CDR3: CARSADLAYGYTF. CDR3 nucleotides: TGTGCCCGGAGTGCCGACTTAGCCTATGGCTACACCTTC. The chain combines TRBV30 with TRBJ1-2; D is unresolved. This CDR3 is built from 13 residues. CDR1 and CDR2 from the germline V gene are GTSNPN and SVGIG (reference sequence).

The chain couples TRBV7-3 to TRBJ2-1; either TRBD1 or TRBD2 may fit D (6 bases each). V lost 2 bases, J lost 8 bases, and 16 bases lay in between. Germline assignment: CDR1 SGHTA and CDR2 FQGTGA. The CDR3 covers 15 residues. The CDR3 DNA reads TGTGCCAGCAGCTTAGGGCAGCCCGGGGGCGATGAGCAGTTCTTC. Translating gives CASSLGQPGGDEQFF.